Presented here are 21 T cell receptor beta chains from one specimen sequenced in a study of memory CD4+ T cells and cytomegalovirus serostatus. Some clones are missing from TCRdb's copy, which holds only in-frame ones; the method was immunoSEQ multiplex PCR. The sample lists about 60,000 clones, roughly 85% occurring once. Single viable CD3+CD4+CD8-CD45RO+ cells were sorted as the memory CD4+ T cells. The source material was memory CD4+ T cells from blood. The receptors stem from an adult in good health and CMV-seronegative. Some clones in this sample may be carry-over from other donors' samples.

This clone appeared once. The chain carries TRBV7-2 and TRBJ1-6, with TRBD1 matching 7 bases. CDR3 size: 19 residues. Germline V lookup: CDR1 SGHTA, CDR2 FQGNSA. Unmatched junction bases numbered 19, after V lost 4 bases and J lost 7 bases. CDR3 loop: CASSSFSAGGRVGNSPLHF. DNA of the CDR3: TGTGCCAGCAGCTCCTTTTCCGCAGGGGGACGGGTAGGCAATTCACCCCTCCACTTT.

This chain links TRBV4-3 with TRBJ2-1, with 7 nucleotides matching TRBD2. Per germline, CDR1 LGHNA and CDR2 YSLEER. Trimming took 1 base from V and 6 from J; bases not matched to a gene: 6. This CDR3 contains 15 residues. The chain's CDR3 is CASSQGAGAGNEQFF. The CDR3, as DNA: TGCGCCAGCAGCCAAGGGGCGGGAGCGGGCAATGAGCAGTTCTTC.

Only one count was recorded for this clone. The V and J genes are TRBV10-3 and TRBJ1-1; D not certain. This CDR3 contains 11 residues. V dropped 1 base and J dropped 7 bases, with 4 bases sitting between them. Germline CDR1 ENHRY, CDR2 SYGVKD. CDR3 region: CAISEYDEAFF. CDR3 in DNA: TGTGCCATCAGTGAGTACGATGAAGCTTTCTTT.

This chain connects TRBV9 to TRBJ1-2; possible D gene TRBD1, 5 bases. V gave up 4 bases and J gave up 5 bases, with 12 bases separating them. The CDR3 totals 13 residues. Germline assignment: CDR1 SGDLS and CDR2 YYNGEE. The CDR3 DNA follows: TGTGCCAGCAGCCCCGGTGGGGGGTATGGCTACACCTTC. It specifies CASSPGGGYGYTF.

This clone was seen only a few times. This chain joins TRBV6-6 and TRBJ1-2; D remains unclear. Trimming left V 2 bases short and J 8 bases short, with 6 bases between. Germline V CDR1 and CDR2: MNHNY, SVGAGI (reference sequence). CDR3 length: 11 residues. CDR3 sequence reads: CASSYERGYTF. Here the CDR3 DNA reads TGTGCCAGCAGTTACGAACGGGGCTACACCTTC.

The V and J genes are TRBV18 and TRBJ2-7; 7 bases line up with TRBD1. V lost 4 bases and J lost 2; bases outside the gene matches: 5. Germline CDR1 reads KGHSH; CDR2 reads LQKENI. The CDR3 consists of 14 residues. Here the CDR3 reads CASSQGAQTYEQYF. The CDR3 bases are TGTGCCAGCTCACAGGGGGCCCAAACCTACGAGCAGTACTTC.

The chain recombines TRBV4-1 with TRBJ1-1, with TRBD1 matching over 7 bases. Looked up from germline, CDR1 is MGHRA and CDR2 is YSYEKL. This CDR3 region has 18 residues. Unmatched junction bases numbered 14, after V lost 1 base and J lost 3 bases. The CDR3 sequence: CASSQGPQSRQGDTEAFF. CDR3 sequence (DNA): TGCGCCAGCAGCCAAGGCCCCCAAAGTCGACAGGGAGACACTGAAGCTTTCTTT.

The J gene is TRBJ2-5, the V gene TRBV10-3; D uncertain. The CDR3 runs to 15 residues. The germline gives CDR1 ENHRY, CDR2 SYGVKD. Trimming took 5 bases from V and 5 from J, leaving 18 bases between them. This chain's CDR3 is CAISRSWSEAETQYF. DNA for the CDR3: TGTGCCATCAGTAGGTCATGGAGCGAAGCGGAGACCCAGTACTTC.

The rearrangement links TRBV4-1 to TRBJ2-5; tentative D call: TRBD1 (6 bases). Germline CDR1 and CDR2: MGHRA and YSYEKL. V was shortened by 4 bases and J by 4 bases, with 13 bases between the two germline ends. The CDR3 extends over 14 amino acids. CDR3 sequence (DNA): TGCGCCAGCAGCCGACAACAGGGTGCAGAGACCCAGTACTTC. This translates into CASSRQQGAETQYF.

CDR3 sequence (DNA): TGTGCCAGCAGCTTAGTTGTTAACAGGGCAAGCACCGGGGAGCTGTTTTTT. It specifies CASSLVVNRASTGELFF. This chain links TRBV7-2 with TRBJ2-2; a weak D match, TRBD1 (6 bases). The CDR3 has 17 amino acids. The germline V and J ends were trimmed by 1 base and 4 bases, with 16 bases remaining between them. Germline CDR1 is SGHTA and CDR2 is FQGNSA. Full variable domain (outside the CDR3, taken from reference TRBV7-2 and TRBJ2-2): GAGVSQSPSNKVTEKGKDVELRCDPISGHTALYWYRQSLGQGLEFLIYFQGNSAPDKSGLPSDRFSAERTGGSVSTLTIQRTQQEDSAVYLCASSLVVNRASTGELFFGEGSRLTVL.

This clone appeared once. The chain links TRBV18 to TRBJ1-2; TRBD1 agrees at 7 bases. The V segment lost 3 bases and the J segment 4 bases; nucleotides outside the gene matches: 8. The CDR3 contains 15 residues. The germline CDR1 and CDR2 sequences are KGHSH and LQKENI. The DNA of the CDR3 is TGTGCCAGCTCACCGCGACAGGGCGACGCCTATGGCTACACCTTC. Its translation is CASSPRQGDAYGYTF.

This chain connects TRBV5-4 to TRBJ2-7, with D possibly being TRBD1 (6 bases). The germline V gene encodes CDR1 SGHNT and CDR2 YYREEE (reference sequence). V lost 4 bases and J 6 bases, leaving 14 bases between the germline ends. This CDR3 spans 13 amino acids. CDR3 protein: CASSATGLGEQYF. CDR3 in DNA: TGTGCCAGCAGCGCCACAGGGTTAGGCGAGCAGTACTTC. The full variable domain, its missing parts supplied by reference TRBV5-4 and TRBJ2-7, is ETGVTQSPTHLIKTRGQQVTLRCSSQSGHNTVSWYQQALGQGPQFIFQYYREEENGRGNFPPRFSGLQFPNYSSELNVNALELDDSALYLCASSATGLGEQYFGPGTRLTVT.

The chain couples TRBV18 to TRBJ2-2; D remains unclear. The CDR3 contains 16 residues. V was trimmed by 1 base and J by 0 bases, leaving 9 bases between them. Germline lookup yields CDR1 KGHSH and CDR2 LQKENI. As DNA, the CDR3 is TGTGCCAGCTCACCACGCTCACAGACGAACACCGGGGAGCTGTTTTTT. The encoded protein is CASSPRSQTNTGELFF.

This clone was counted between two and nine times. The V call is TRBV9, the J call TRBJ1-3; D perhaps matches TRBD1 (5 bases). Germline-derived CDR1 and CDR2 are SGDLS and YYNGEE. CDR3 length equals 14 residues. V lost 4 bases to trimming and J lost 3 bases, with 11 bases between them. CDR3: CASSYDSLGNTIYF. The DNA of the CDR3 is TGTGCCAGCAGCTACGACAGTCTTGGAAACACCATATATTTT.

V and J are TRBV14 and TRBJ2-3; 9 bases fit TRBD1. This CDR3 is built from 15 residues. Germline V lookup: CDR1 SGHDN, CDR2 FVKESK. V dropped 5 bases and J dropped 2; count of bases not matched to a gene: 5. The CDR3 DNA reads as TGTGCCAGCAGCAAAAACAGGGGGCTCACAGATACGCAGTATTTT. It codes for CASSKNRGLTDTQYF.

The V call is TRBV5-1, the J call TRBJ2-3; D is perhaps TRBD2 (6 bases). The CDR3 contains 14 residues. V was clipped by 4 bases and J by 1 base, with 10 bases between them. CDR1 and CDR2 (germline): SGHRS, YFSETQ. CDR3 sequence: CASSAGTGTDTQYF. DNA of the CDR3: TGCGCCAGCAGCGCGGGGACGGGCACAGATACGCAGTATTTT.

The chain has TRBV14 and TRBJ2-6; TRBD2 is a possible D gene (5 bases). V was pared by 4 bases and J by 2 bases, with 12 bases between. Germline V gene sequence: CDR1 SGHDN, CDR2 FVKESK. The CDR3 is made up of 16 amino acids. CDR3 protein: CASSRKSGTGANVLTF. The CDR3 nucleotides read TGTGCCAGCAGCCGGAAGAGCGGTACTGGGGCCAACGTCCTGACTTTC.

This clone occurred a few times. The genes are TRBV28 and TRBJ2-1; TRBD2 is a possible D gene (5 bases). Germline assignment: CDR1 MDHEN and CDR2 SYDVKM. Trimming stripped 8 bases from V and 4 bases from J, with 12 bases between. The CDR3 spans 13 residues. This CDR3 is CASVATKYNEQFF. Written as DNA, the CDR3 is TGTGCCAGCGTTGCGACTAAATACAATGAGCAGTTCTTC.

The J gene is TRBJ1-2, the V gene TRBV29-1, with D unclear. The ends were cut back, 6 bases at V and 6 bases at J, with 5 bases in the middle. CDR1 SQVTM and CDR2 ANQGSEA come from the germline V gene. The CDR3 is 9 residues long. CDR3 DNA sequence: TGCAGCGTCGGAGATGGCTACACCTTC. Protein product: CSVGDGYTF.

This sequence joins TRBV28 and TRBJ1-5; possibly TRBD1 for D (5 bases). Trimming removed 5 bases at V and 0 bases at J, with 14 bases between. Germline V gene data show CDR1 as MDHEN and CDR2 as SYDVKM. CDR3 length: 16 amino acids. The CDR3 loop is CASSAGGRDSNQPQHF. CDR3 in DNA: TGTGCCAGCAGTGCTGGGGGTCGGGATAGCAATCAGCCCCAGCATTTT. The full variable domain, its missing parts supplied by reference TRBV28 and TRBJ1-5, is DVKVTQSSRYLVKRTGEKVFLECVQDMDHENMFWYRQDPGLGLRLIYFSYDVKMKEKGDIPEGYSVSREKKERFSLILESASTNQTSMYLCASSAGGRDSNQPQHFGDGTRLSIL.

This chain connects TRBV28 to TRBJ1-1; D remains ambiguous. Germline-derived CDR1 and CDR2 are MDHEN and SYDVKM. CDR3 size: 12 residues. V was shortened by 6 bases and J by 4 bases, with 9 bases between the two germline ends. The CDR3 nucleotides read TGTGCCAGCAGGCCACGGGTCACTGAAGCTTTCTTT. Translation gives CASRPRVTEAFF.